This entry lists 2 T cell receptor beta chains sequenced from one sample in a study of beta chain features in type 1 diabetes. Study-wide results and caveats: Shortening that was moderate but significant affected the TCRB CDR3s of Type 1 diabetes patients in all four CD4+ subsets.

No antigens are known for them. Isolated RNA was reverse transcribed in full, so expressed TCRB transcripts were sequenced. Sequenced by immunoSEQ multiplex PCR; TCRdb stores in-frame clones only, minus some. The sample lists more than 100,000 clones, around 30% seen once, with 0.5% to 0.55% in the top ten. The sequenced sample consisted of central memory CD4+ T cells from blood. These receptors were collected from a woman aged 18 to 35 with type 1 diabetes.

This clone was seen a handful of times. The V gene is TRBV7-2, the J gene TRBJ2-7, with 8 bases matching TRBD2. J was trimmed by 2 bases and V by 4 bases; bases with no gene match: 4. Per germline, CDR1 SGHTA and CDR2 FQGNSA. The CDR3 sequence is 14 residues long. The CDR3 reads CASSSGGGAYEQYF. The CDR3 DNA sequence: TGTGCCAGCAGCTCGGGGGGGGGTGCCTACGAGCAGTACTTC.

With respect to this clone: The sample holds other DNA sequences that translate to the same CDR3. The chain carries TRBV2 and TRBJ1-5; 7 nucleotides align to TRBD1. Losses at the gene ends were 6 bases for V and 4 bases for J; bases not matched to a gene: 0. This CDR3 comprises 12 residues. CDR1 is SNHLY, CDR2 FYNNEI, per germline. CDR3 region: CASRQGNQPQHF. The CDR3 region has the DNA TGTGCCAGCAGACAGGGGAATCAGCCCCAGCATTTT. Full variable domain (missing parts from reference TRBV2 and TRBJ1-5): EPEVTQTPSHQVTQMGQEVILRCVPISNHLYFYWYRQILGQKVEFLVSFYNNEISEKSEIFDDQFSVERPDGSNFTLKIRSTKLEDSAMYFCASRQGNQPQHFGDGTRLSIL.